This is a list of T cell receptor beta chains from one sample in a study of beta chain features in type 1 diabetes. The data were produced by immunoSEQ multiplex PCR, yet TCRdb's version contains in-frame clones alone and is incomplete. The repertoire holds fewer than 250,000 clones, with 12% to 15% as singletons. Sequencing was done on a sample of naive CD4+ T cells from blood. These receptors were collected from a woman between 40 and 50 years old in good health. Both conserved end residues are part of each CDR3. Rows give clone size only sometimes, using once, few, many, or a class for an expanded clone.

cdr3_aa clone_size v_call
CSAQVNTEAFF NA TRBV29-1
CASKNRGDGEQFF NA TRBV2
CASSLRGEDNEQFF NA TRBV7-9
CASSLPGQGSGYTF few TRBV5-4
CASSPYREIRTEAFF few TRBV19
CASSQDRGRTDTQYF few TRBV2
CASSPGQGRIYGYTF few TRBV6-1
CASSLGGSSGHNEQFF few TRBV5-4
CASRTSRDYEQYF few TRBV7-2
CASSALAEAEQYF NA TRBV2
CASSSTGRSSYEQYF few TRBV4-1
CASSLGGSLQETQYF NA TRBV27
CASSLVALLAGASNEQFF NA TRBV5-1
CASSPLGQSALMNTEAFF NA TRBV18
CASSQEGSGSSYEQYF few TRBV4-2
CASSFRHGAYEQYF NA TRBV19
CASSLGYRAAYGYTF NA TRBV11-2
CASSPWGLVDQETQYF few TRBV7-2
CASSYVAGASEQYF NA TRBV6-5
CASSMVRNTEAFF few TRBV19
CASSYFRDRGDYTF NA TRBV18
CASSFEGYEQYF few TRBV11-2
CASTPTYYEQYF many TRBV7-9
CATLLEAGALHF NA TRBV2
CASSLGAAKNTGELFF few TRBV5-1
CASSLGASGGNQETQYF few TRBV7-2
CASSGTGLSPLHF few TRBV10-2
CASSLAGLRALHF many TRBV7-9
CASSLVGRGLADTQYF NA TRBV5-4
CASALWTLSNQPQHF NA TRBV12-5
CASGLDRETDTQYF NA TRBV12-5
CASSLTAGLTGELFF few TRBV5-1
CASSDAGNGNQPQHF few TRBV2
CASSGGQYLNEQFF NA TRBV2
CTSSQVSPGGGVNYNEQFF NA TRBV1
CASSLPGLAVYNEQFF few TRBV5-7
CASSLGPGQSSYEQYF few TRBV5-6
CASSYRGGAEAFF NA TRBV6-6
CSVLDRGSTEAFF few TRBV29-1
CASSLGTVKETQYF NA TRBV6-5
CKWGLDEKLFF few TRBV7-9
CASSSYSDTQYF many TRBV7-2
CASRRRGGYTDTQYF NA TRBV5-1
CASSGGAGGYEQYF few TRBV25-1